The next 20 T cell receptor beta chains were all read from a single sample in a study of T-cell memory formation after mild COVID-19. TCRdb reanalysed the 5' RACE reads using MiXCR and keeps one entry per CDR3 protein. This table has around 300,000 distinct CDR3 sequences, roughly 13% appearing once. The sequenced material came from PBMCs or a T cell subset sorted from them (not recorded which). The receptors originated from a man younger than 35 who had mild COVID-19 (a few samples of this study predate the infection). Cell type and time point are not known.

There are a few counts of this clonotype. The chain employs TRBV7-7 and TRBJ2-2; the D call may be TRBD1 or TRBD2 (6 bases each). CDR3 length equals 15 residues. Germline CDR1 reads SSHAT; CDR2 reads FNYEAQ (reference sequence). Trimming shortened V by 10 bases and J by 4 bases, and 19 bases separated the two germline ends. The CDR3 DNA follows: TGTGCCACATCCCAGGACAGAGCGGGCACCGGGGAGCTGTTTTTT. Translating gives CATSQDRAGTGELFF.

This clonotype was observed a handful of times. CDR3 in DNA: TGCAGCGTTGAAGATCTTCCAGGGTCCGATTTTGGTAACAATGAGCAGTTCTTC. This gives the protein CSVEDLPGSDFGNNEQFF. J is TRBJ2-1 and V is TRBV29-1; D perhaps matches TRBD1 (5 bases). The germline V gene has CDR1 SQVTM and CDR2 ANQGSEA. This CDR3 is built from 18 residues. V was pared by 0 bases and J by 5 bases, with 23 bases between.

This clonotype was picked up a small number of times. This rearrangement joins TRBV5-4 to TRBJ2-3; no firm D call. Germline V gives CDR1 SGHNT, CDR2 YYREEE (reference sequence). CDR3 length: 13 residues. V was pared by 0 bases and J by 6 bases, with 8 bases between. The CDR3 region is CASSLVVHDTQYF. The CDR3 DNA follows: TGTGCCAGCAGCTTGGTGGTACACGATACGCAGTATTTT.

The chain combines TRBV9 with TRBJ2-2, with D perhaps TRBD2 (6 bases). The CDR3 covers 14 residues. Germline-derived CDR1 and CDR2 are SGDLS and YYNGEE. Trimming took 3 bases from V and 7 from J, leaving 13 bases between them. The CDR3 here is CASSGGLLGGELFF. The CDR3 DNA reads TGTGCCAGCAGCGGTGGACTACTGGGCGGGGAGCTGTTTTTT.

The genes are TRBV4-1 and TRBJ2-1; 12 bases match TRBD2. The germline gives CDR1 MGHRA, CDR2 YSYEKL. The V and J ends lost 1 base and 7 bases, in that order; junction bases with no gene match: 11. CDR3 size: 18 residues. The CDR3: CASSQAPSGGARQNEQFF. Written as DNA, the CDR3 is TGCGCCAGCAGCCAAGCTCCTAGCGGGGGGGCCCGCCAGAATGAGCAGTTCTTC.

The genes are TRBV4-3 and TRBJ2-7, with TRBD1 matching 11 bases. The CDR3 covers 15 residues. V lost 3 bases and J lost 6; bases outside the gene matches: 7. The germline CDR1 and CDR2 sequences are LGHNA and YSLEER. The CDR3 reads CASSHLGQGVSEQYF. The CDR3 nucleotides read TGCGCCAGCAGCCACTTGGGACAGGGGGTTAGCGAGCAGTACTTC.

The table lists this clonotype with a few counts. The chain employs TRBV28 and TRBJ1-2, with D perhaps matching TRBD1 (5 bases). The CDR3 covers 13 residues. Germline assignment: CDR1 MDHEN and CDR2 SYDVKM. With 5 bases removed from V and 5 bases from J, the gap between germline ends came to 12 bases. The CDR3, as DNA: TGTGCCAGCAGTACCGGGACGGAATATGGCTACACCTTC. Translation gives CASSTGTEYGYTF.

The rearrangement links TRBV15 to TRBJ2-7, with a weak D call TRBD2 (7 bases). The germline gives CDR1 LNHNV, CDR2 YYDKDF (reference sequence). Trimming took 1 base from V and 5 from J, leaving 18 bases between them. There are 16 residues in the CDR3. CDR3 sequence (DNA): TGTGCCACCAGCAGAGCCCCGGTAGGGGGGGCGGACGAGCAGTACTTC. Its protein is CATSRAPVGGADEQYF.

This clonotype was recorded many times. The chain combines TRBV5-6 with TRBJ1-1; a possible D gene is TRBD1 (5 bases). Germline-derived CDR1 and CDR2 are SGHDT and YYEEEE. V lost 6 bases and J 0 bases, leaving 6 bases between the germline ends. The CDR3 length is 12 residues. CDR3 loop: CASTGLNTEAFF. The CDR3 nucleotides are TGTGCCAGCACAGGGCTGAACACTGAAGCTTTCTTT.

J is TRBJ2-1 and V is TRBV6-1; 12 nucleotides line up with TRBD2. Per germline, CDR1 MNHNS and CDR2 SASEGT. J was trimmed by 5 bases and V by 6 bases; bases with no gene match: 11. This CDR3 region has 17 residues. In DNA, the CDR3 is TGTGCCAGCAGGGCCCTCTGGACTAGCGGGGCCCACAATGAGCAGTTCTTC. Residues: CASRALWTSGAHNEQFF.

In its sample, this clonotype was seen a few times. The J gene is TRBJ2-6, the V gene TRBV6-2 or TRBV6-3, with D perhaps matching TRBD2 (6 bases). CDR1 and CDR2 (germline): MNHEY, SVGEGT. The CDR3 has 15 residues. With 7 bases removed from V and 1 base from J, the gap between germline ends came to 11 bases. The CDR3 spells CASTHGGSGANVLTF. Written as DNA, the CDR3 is TGTGCCAGCACCCACGGGGGATCTGGGGCCAACGTCCTGACTTTC.

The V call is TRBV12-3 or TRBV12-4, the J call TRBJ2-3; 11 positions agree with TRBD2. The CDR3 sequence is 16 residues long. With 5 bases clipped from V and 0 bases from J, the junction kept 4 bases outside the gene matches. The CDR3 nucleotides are TGTGCCAGCAGTGCTAGCGGGGGGCTTAGCACAGATACGCAGTATTTT. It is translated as CASSASGGLSTDTQYF.

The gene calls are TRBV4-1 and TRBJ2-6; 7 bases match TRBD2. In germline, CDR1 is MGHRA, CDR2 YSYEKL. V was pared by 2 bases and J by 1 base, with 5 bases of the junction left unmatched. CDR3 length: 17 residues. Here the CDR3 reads CASSQIGRASGANVLTF. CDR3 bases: TGCGCCAGCAGCCAAATTGGGAGGGCATCTGGGGCCAACGTCCTGACTTTC.

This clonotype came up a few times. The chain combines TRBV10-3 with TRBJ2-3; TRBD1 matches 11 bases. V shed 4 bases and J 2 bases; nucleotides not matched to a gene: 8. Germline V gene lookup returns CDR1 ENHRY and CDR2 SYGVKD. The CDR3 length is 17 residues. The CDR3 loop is CAISGSRDRGITDTQYF. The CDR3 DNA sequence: TGTGCCATCAGTGGTTCCCGGGACAGGGGGATCACAGATACGCAGTATTTT.

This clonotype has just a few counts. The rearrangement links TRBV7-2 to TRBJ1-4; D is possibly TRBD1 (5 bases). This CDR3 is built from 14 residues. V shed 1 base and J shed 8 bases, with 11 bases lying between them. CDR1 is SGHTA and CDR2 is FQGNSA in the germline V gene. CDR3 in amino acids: CASSLGGLGEKLFF. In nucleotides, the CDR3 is TGTGCCAGCAGCTTAGGGGGACTCGGGGAAAAACTGTTTTTT.

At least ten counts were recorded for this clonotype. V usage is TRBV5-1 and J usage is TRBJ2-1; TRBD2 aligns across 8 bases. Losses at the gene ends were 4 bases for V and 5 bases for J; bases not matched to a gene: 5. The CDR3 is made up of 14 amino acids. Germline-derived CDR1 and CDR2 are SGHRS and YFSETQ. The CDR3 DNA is TGCGCCAGCAGCCCCGGACTAGCAAACAATGAGCAGTTCTTC. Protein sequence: CASSPGLANNEQFF.

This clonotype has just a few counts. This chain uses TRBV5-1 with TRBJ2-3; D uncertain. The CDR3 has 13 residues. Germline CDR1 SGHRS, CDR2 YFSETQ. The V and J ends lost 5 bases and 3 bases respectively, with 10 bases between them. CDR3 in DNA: TGCGCCAGCAGTCCCCGGTTGACAGATACGCAGTATTTT. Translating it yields CASSPRLTDTQYF.

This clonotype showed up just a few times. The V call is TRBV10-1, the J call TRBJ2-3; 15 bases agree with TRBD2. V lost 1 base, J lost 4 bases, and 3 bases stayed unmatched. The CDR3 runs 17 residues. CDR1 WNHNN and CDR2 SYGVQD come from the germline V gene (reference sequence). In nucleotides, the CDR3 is TGCGCCAGCAGTGAGTTGGGACTAGCGGGGGGTCCAGATACGCAGTATTTT. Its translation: CASSELGLAGGPDTQYF.

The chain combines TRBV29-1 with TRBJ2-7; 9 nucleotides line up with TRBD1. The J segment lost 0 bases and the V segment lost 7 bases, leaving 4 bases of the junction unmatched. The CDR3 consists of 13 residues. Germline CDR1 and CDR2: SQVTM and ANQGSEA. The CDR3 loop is CSAGTGSSYEQYV. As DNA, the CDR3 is TGCAGCGCCGGGACAGGGAGCTCCTACGAGCAGTACGTC.

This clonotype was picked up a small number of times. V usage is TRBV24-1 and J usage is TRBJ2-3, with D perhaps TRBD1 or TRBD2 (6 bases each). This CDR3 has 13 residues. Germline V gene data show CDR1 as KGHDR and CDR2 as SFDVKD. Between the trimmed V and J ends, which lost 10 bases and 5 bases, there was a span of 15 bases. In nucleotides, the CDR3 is TGTGCCACTACCCGGGGGCCTGGAGATACGCAGTATTTT. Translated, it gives CATTRGPGDTQYF.